This is a list of T cell receptor beta chains from one sample in a study of shared clonotypes between healthy human individuals. Sequenced by immunoSEQ multiplex PCR; TCRdb stores in-frame clones only, minus some. The table lists approximately 1.4 million clones, around 98% of them singletons. The sequenced sample was naive CD4+ T cells sorted from blood. The receptor set was obtained from a man aged 25 to 40 in good health. Both conserved end residues are part of each CDR3. A D gene is named only where the DNA matches it firmly. Size tells how often a clone was seen (once, few, many) or the class of an expanded clone, and some rows leave it out.

j_call,v_call,clone_size,d_call,cdr3_aa
TRBJ2-7,TRBV5-1,once,NA,CASGEWEDSYEQYF
TRBJ2-1,TRBV9,once,TRBD2,CASSEVGGRANEQFF
TRBJ2-2,TRBV19,NA,TRBD1,CASRELNRGLWATGELFF
TRBJ2-1,TRBV10-1,NA,TRBD1,CASGDGTVYNEQFF
TRBJ2-7,TRBV7-9,once,TRBD2,CASSPQGLAGSEQYF
TRBJ2-1,TRBV6-5,NA,TRBD2,CASRGLAGNEQFF
TRBJ2-5,TRBV5-5,NA,NA,CASSLSPGFEETQYF
TRBJ2-7,TRBV10-3,once,TRBD2,CAISVGGKSYEQYF
TRBJ2-4,TRBV5-8,NA,NA,CASSGSKYF
TRBJ2-3,TRBV18,NA,NA,CASSPQGVSDTDTQYF
TRBJ2-5,TRBV7-9,NA,NA,CASSFGSGSQETQYF
TRBJ1-2,TRBV7-8,NA,NA,CASSPRAPRESYTF
TRBJ2-5,TRBV5-1,NA,NA,CASSSGRGQETQYF
TRBJ2-7,TRBV7-2,once,TRBD2,CASSYRLAAYEQYF
TRBJ1-2,TRBV7-8,once,NA,CASSSPPPTYGYTF
TRBJ2-3,TRBV7-6,NA,TRBD2,CASSLGTSVTDTQYF
TRBJ2-7,TRBV5-1,NA,TRBD2,CASSTRETRRHEQYF
TRBJ2-7,TRBV30,NA,TRBD2,CAQRLAGGTYEQYF
TRBJ2-7,TRBV11-2,NA,NA,CASSLVAGGYEQYF
TRBJ2-7,TRBV6-1,once,NA,CASSLGSYEQYF
TRBJ2-3,TRBV13,NA,TRBD2,CASSSTSGSTDTQYF
TRBJ2-1,TRBV27,NA,NA,CASSFQLLAGRGYNEQFF
TRBJ2-2,TRBV29-1,NA,NA,CSAGTVNTGELFF
TRBJ1-2,TRBV11-2,NA,NA,CASSNTKQGPGYTF
TRBJ2-5,TRBV15,once,TRBD2,CATSRVSGSKETQYF
TRBJ2-2,TRBV5-1,NA,NA,CASSLALANTGELFF
TRBJ1-1,TRBV5-4,NA,TRBD1,CASSLVGGQNTEAFF
TRBJ2-5,TRBV7-2,NA,NA,CASMLSVGQETQYF
TRBJ1-3,TRBV28,NA,NA,CASEPIGAGNTIYF
TRBJ2-5,TRBV5-5,NA,NA,CASSLGEETQYF
TRBJ2-5,TRBV5-4,NA,NA,CASSSGGPRQETQYF
TRBJ1-1,TRBV28,NA,TRBD1,CASSPWTGGNMPEAFF
TRBJ2-7,TRBV6-6,NA,NA,CASNARGEQYF
TRBJ2-1,TRBV29-1,few,NA,CSVARGLYNEQFF
TRBJ2-3,TRBV9,NA,NA,CASSADRGPRTDTQYF